The T cell receptor beta chain under discussion was sequenced for a study of PD-1 blockade in classical Hodgkin lymphoma. Every patient relapsed after autologous stem cell transplantation, and brentuximab vedotin exposure varied. Only in-frame clones appear in the TCRdb table, and some are missing; sequencing was by immunoSEQ multiplex PCR. The sample contains some 25,000 clones, approximately 82% of which appear only once. The sample holds one count of this clone. The CDR3 is made up of 15 amino acids. The ends lost 7 bases at V and 4 bases at J; junction bases unmatched: 10. Per germline, CDR1 MNHEY and CDR2 SMNVEV (reference sequence).

The TCR sequence derives from a human donor with classical Hodgkin lymphoma. The specimen comprised peripheral blood mononuclear cells (PBMCs), sampled before the second cycle of nivolumab. The chain uses TRBV27 and TRBJ1-2, with TRBD1 matching over 9 bases. The CDR3 here is CASTPDRGRGYGYTF. The CDR3 bases are TGTGCCAGCACCCCGGACAGGGGACGAGGCTATGGCTACACCTTC.